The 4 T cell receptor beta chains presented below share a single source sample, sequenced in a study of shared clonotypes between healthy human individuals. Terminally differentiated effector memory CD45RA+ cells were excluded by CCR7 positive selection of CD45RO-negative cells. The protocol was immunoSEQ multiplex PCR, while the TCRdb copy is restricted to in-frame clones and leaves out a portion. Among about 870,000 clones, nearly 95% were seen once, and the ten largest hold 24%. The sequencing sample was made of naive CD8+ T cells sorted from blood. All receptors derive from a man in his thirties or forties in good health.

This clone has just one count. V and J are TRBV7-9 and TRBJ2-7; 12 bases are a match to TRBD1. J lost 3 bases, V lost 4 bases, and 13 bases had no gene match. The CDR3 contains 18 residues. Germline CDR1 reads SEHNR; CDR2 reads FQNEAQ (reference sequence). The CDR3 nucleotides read TGTGCCAGCAGCTCACCGGGACAGGGGGCATTCGGGCGCTACGAGCAGTACTTC. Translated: CASSSPGQGAFGRYEQYF.

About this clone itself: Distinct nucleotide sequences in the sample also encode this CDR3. This CDR3 is CASSPGLASYEQYF. The CDR3 coding sequence is TGTGCCAGTAGTCCGGGACTCGCATCCTACGAGCAGTACTTC. V and J are TRBV19 and TRBJ2-7; the D gene is possibly TRBD2 (6 bases). Germline CDR1 and CDR2: LNHDA and SQIVND (reference sequence). CDR3 length equals 14 residues. The V end was cut by 5 bases, the J end by 1 base, with 12 bases between.

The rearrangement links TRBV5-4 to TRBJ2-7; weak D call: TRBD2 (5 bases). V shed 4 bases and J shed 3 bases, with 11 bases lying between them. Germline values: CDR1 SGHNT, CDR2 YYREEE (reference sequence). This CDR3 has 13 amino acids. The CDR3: CASSPGISYEQYF. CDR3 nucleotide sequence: TGTGCCAGCAGCCCCGGGATTAGCTACGAGCAGTACTTC.

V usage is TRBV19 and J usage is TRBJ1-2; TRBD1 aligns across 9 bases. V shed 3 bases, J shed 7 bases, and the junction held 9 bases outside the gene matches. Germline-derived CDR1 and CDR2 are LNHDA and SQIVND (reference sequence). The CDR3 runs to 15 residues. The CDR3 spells CASSISGQGIGGYTF. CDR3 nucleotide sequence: TGTGCCAGTAGTATCTCAGGACAGGGGATAGGTGGCTACACCTTC.